This TCR beta chain appears in the sequencing data of a study of blood T cell repertoires in COVID-19. In the study overall: T cells, B-cell-depleted T cells, or PBMCs supplied cDNA or gDNA.

This clone was recorded once. With V trimmed by 8 bases and J by 2 bases, 4 bases remained unmatched. The CDR3 has 17 residues. Germline V gene lookup returns CDR1 LGHDT and CDR2 YNNKEL (reference sequence). TCRdb keeps only in-frame clones here, not all; method: immunoSEQ multiplex PCR. The sample records about 160,000 clones, around 80% being singletons. The clonotype originates from a man aged 55 to 70 with acute or convalescent COVID-19. The chain has TRBV3-1 (or the pseudogene TRBV3-2) and TRBJ2-6, with TRBD2 identical over 15 bases. The sample was peripheral blood. The CDR3: CASGGLAGGPGANVLTF. The CDR3 DNA sequence: TGTGCCAGCGGAGGACTAGCGGGGGGGCCTGGGGCCAACGTCCTGACTTTC.